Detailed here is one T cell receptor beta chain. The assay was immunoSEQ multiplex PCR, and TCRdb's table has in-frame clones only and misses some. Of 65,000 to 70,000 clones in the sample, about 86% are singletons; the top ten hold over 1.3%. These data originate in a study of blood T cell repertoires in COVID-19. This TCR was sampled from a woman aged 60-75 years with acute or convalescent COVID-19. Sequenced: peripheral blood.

The CDR3 protein is CSASGADLNYGYTF. CDR3 coding DNA: TGCAGTGCTAGTGGGGCAGACCTTAACTATGGCTACACCTTC. This rearrangement joins TRBV20-1 to TRBJ1-2; TRBD1 might be the D (5 bases). Deletions cut 3 bases from V and 1 base from J, with 12 bases between. This CDR3 contains 14 residues. CDR1 is DFQATT and CDR2 is SNEGSKA in the germline V gene (reference sequence).